Included here is one TCR beta chain sequence, with context. These data originate in a study of blood T cell repertoires in COVID-19. Sequencing used immunoSEQ multiplex PCR; TCRdb keeps in-frame clones, though not all of them. This sample carries 240,000 or so clones, 70% to 90% of them seen once, and the ten largest clones take 0.85% to 0.95%. Germline loops: CDR1 SGHTA, CDR2 FQGNSA. Between the trimmed V and J ends, which lost 5 bases and 0 bases, there was a span of 13 bases. This CDR3 spans 16 amino acids. The genes are TRBV7-2 and TRBJ1-4, with TRBD1 as a possible D gene (5 bases). Sequencing was done on a sample of PBMCs or T cells enriched from blood (not recorded which). The sequence was obtained from a man over 45 who had been exposed to COVID-19. The CDR3 nucleotides are TGTGCCAGCAGCCCTGGGGGGGAGACAACTAATGAAAAACTGTTTTTT. Amino acids: CASSPGGETTNEKLFF.